Listed here is a single TCR beta chain. The data were taken from a study of cytomegalovirus exposure and HLA in healthy donors. V lost 3 bases to trimming and J lost 2 bases; unmatched junction nucleotides: 4. This CDR3 contains 14 residues. Germline V gives CDR1 SGDLS, CDR2 YYNGEE. The data were produced by immunoSEQ multiplex PCR, yet TCRdb's version contains in-frame clones alone and is incomplete. The profile covers roughly 120,000 clones, with about 88% appearing a single time and less than 4.5% taken by the ten largest. The sequenced sample consisted of PBMCs. This chain uses TRBV9 with TRBJ2-7, with 8 bases fitting TRBD1. This TCR was recovered from a young man in good health and CMV-seropositive. CDR3 DNA: TGTGCCAGCAGCGCCCGACAGGGGACCTACGAGCAGTACTTC. It specifies CASSARQGTYEQYF.